This T cell receptor (beta chain) was profiled in a study of shared clonotypes between healthy human individuals. Study summary: The donor group consisted of a couple of women and a few men, aged 18 to 49.

Trimming left V 2 bases short and J 3 bases short, with 11 bases between. In germline, CDR1 is SGHNT, CDR2 YYREEE (reference sequence). This CDR3 comprises 14 residues. For sorted subsets, about 200 ng DNA per replicate equaled about 31,000 T cell genomes. Sequencing was performed with immunoSEQ multiplex PCR; in TCRdb, only in-frame clones are kept and a portion is missing. Seen here are 600,000 to 750,000 clones, about three quarters observed once, and the top ten hold under 2%. General observations from the study: Represented genetic and exposure-history diversity was restricted by having few donors.

The study separated CD4+ cells into CD45RA+ naive and CD45RA-negative memory subsets. In regard to this clone: Its antigen is undetermined.

The gene calls are TRBV5-4 and TRBJ1-2; TRBD1 is a possible D gene (6 bases). The sequenced material came from memory CD4+ T cells sorted from blood. Subset described: CD45RA-negative fraction. The TCR sequence derives from a woman between 25 and 40 years old in good health. CDR3: CASSFGGADYGYTF. In nucleotides, the CDR3 is TGTGCCAGCAGCTTTGGGGGGGCGGACTATGGCTACACCTTC. The variable domain in full, with the rest retrieved from reference TRBV5-4 and TRBJ1-2, is ETGVTQSPTHLIKTRGQQVTLRCSSQSGHNTVSWYQQALGQGPQFIFQYYREEENGRGNFPPRFSGLQFPNYSSELNVNALELDDSALYLCASSFGGADYGYTFGSGTRLTVV.